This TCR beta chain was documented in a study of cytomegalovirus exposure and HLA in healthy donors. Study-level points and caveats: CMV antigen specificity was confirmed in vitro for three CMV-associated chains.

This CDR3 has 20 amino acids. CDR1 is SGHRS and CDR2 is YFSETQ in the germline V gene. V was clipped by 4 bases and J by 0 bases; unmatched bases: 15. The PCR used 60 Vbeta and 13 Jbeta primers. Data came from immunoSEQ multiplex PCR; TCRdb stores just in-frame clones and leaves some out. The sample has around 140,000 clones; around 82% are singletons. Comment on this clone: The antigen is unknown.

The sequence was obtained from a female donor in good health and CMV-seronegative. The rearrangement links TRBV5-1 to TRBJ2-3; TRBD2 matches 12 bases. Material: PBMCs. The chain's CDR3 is CASSTRTGTSGLGSTDTQYF. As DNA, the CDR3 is TGCGCCAGCAGCACCCGTACGGGGACTAGCGGGCTGGGTAGCACAGATACGCAGTATTTT.